This T cell receptor beta chain derives from a study of T cell changes during pregnancy in multiple sclerosis. The assay was immunoSEQ multiplex PCR, and TCRdb's table has in-frame clones only and misses some. The data hold fewer than 40,000 clones, with about nine tenths observed a single time. Germline CDR1 is SNHLY and CDR2 is FYNNEI. V was clipped by 6 bases and J by 1 base, with 12 bases between them. The CDR3 has 14 residues. Sequences were derived from CD4+ T cells from peripheral blood mononuclear cells, sampled in the second trimester of pregnancy. The TCR sequence derives from a female donor in good health, enrolled as a control in a pregnancy study. The rearrangement links TRBV2 to TRBJ1-2; TRBD1 is a possible D gene (5 bases). The CDR3, as DNA: TGTGCCAGCAGGTTGGGGGAGGGTAACTATGGCTACACCTTC. Translation: CASRLGEGNYGYTF.